The 5 T cell receptor beta chains presented below share a single source sample, sequenced in a study of monozygotic twins with cystic fibrosis. Clones were sequenced by immunoSEQ multiplex PCR, and TCRdb holds only the in-frame ones, with some missing. This table holds 13,000 to 15,000 clones, approximately 98% found once. Sequencing was carried out using blood. The receptors derive from a girl aged 2-9 years with cystic fibrosis.

The V call is TRBV5-4, the J call TRBJ2-3; tentative D call: TRBD2 (6 bases). The V gene lost 1 base and the J gene lost 4 bases, with 13 bases spanning the gap. There are 15 residues in the CDR3. CDR1 and CDR2 from the germline V gene are SGHNT and YYREEE (reference sequence). The DNA for the CDR3 is TGTGCCAGCAGCTTGAAGCTGGGACTCGCAGATACGCAGTATTTT. Residues: CASSLKLGLADTQYF.

The genes are TRBV20-1 and TRBJ2-1; TRBD2 might be the D (6 bases). The length of the CDR3 is 11 residues. CDR1 and CDR2 from the germline V gene are DFQATT and SNEGSKA (reference sequence). V was trimmed by 6 bases and J by 12 bases, leaving 15 bases between them. The CDR3 loop is CSAESREWQFF. The CDR3 nucleotides are TGCAGTGCGGAATCGCGGGAATGGCAGTTCTTC.

The chain has TRBV7-9 and TRBJ2-5; 10 bases fit TRBD1. The V segment lost 4 bases and the J segment 3 bases; nucleotides outside the gene matches: 2. Per the germline V gene, CDR1 is SEHNR and CDR2 is FQNEAQ (reference sequence). This CDR3 has 14 residues. CDR3 in amino acids: CASSWDRGEETQYF. DNA for the CDR3: TGTGCCAGCAGCTGGGACAGGGGAGAAGAGACCCAGTACTTC.

The chain uses TRBV6-1 and TRBJ2-7; D not resolved. The germline CDR1 and CDR2 sequences are MNHNS and SASEGT. The CDR3 has 14 residues. V was shortened by 2 bases and J by 4 bases, with 12 bases between the two germline ends. The CDR3 is CASSERGPTYEQYF. The DNA for the CDR3 is TGTGCCAGCAGTGAACGCGGACCAACTTACGAGCAGTACTTC.

The V call is TRBV7-2, the J call TRBJ2-5, with TRBD2 as a possible D gene (6 bases). Between the trimmed V and J ends, which lost 1 base and 5 bases, there was a span of 11 bases. Germline V CDR1 and CDR2: SGHTA, FQGNSA. CDR3 length: 14 amino acids. The chain's CDR3 is CASSLDGRRETQYF. The CDR3 region has the DNA TGTGCCAGCAGCTTAGACGGGAGAAGGGAGACCCAGTACTTC. The whole variable domain, remainder taken from reference TRBV7-2 and TRBJ2-5, is GAGVSQSPSNKVTEKGKDVELRCDPISGHTALYWYRQSLGQGLEFLIYFQGNSAPDKSGLPSDRFSAERTGGSVSTLTIQRTQQEDSAVYLCASSLDGRRETQYFGPGTRLLVL.